This T cell receptor (beta chain) was captured in a study of blood T cell repertoires in COVID-19. Study-wide context: PBMCs, B-cell-depleted T cells, or T cells were the source of the cDNA or gDNA that made up the material.

Sequencing was performed with immunoSEQ multiplex PCR; in TCRdb, only in-frame clones are kept and a portion is missing. The sample has fewer than 200,000 clones, about four fifths seen once; the top ten hold about 7.2%. Per the germline V gene, CDR1 is LNHDA and CDR2 is SQIVND (reference sequence). The CDR3 loop spans 14 amino acids. The V end lost 3 bases, the J end lost 2 bases, and 9 bases lay between the germline ends. There are a few counts of this clone. Source material: peripheral blood. The receptor was isolated from a man between 60 and 75 years old with acute or convalescent COVID-19. The chain joins TRBV19 to TRBJ2-3; tentatively, D is TRBD1 (5 bases). CDR3 in amino acids: CASSIGHPTDTQYF. The CDR3 DNA sequence: TGTGCCAGTAGTATCGGACACCCCACAGATACGCAGTATTTT.